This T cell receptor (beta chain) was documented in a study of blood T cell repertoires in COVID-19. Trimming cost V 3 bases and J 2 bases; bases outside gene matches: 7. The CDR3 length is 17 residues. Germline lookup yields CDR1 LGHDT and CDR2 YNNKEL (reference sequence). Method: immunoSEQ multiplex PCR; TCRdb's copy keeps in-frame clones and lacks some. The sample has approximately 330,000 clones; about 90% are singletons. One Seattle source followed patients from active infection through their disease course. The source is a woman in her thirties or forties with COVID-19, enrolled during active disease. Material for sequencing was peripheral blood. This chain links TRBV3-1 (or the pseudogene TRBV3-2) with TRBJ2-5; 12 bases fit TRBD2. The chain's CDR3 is CASSQPVTSGRQETQYF. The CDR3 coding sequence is TGTGCCAGCAGCCAGCCAGTGACTAGCGGGAGACAAGAGACCCAGTACTTC.